The source of this TCR beta chain is a study of cytomegalovirus exposure and HLA in healthy donors. The V and J ends lost 4 bases and 4 bases respectively, with 14 bases between them. Germline assignment: CDR1 KGHSH and CDR2 LQKENI. The CDR3 is made up of 15 amino acids. With 60 Vbeta and 13 Jbeta primers, the PCR was carried out. Measured with immunoSEQ multiplex PCR; TCRdb has only the in-frame clones, and not every one. The sample holds 100,000 to 150,000 clones, 75% to 90% seen once. The sample holds one count of this clone. The sample comprised PBMCs. This TCR was sampled from a man aged 35 to 55 in good health and CMV-seronegative. This chain links TRBV18 with TRBJ2-1, with a possible D match to TRBD1 (6 bases). The CDR3 coding sequence is TGTGCCAGCTCACTTTTGGCAGGGGAATACAATGAGCAGTTCTTC. It encodes CASSLLAGEYNEQFF.